The 14 T cell receptor beta chains below come from one sample, sequenced in a study of cytomegalovirus exposure and HLA in healthy donors. Profiled with immunoSEQ multiplex PCR; TCRdb holds only in-frame clones, not every one. The table lists about 120,000 clones, 70% to 90% of them singletons. The specimen sequenced was PBMCs. Receptors were obtained from a woman aged 18-29 years in good health and CMV-seropositive.

The gene calls are TRBV7-8 and TRBJ2-3, with TRBD1 matching over 7 bases. V lost 5 bases to trimming and J lost 4 bases; unmatched junction nucleotides: 6. This CDR3 region has 14 residues. Looked up from germline, CDR1 is SGHVS and CDR2 is FQNEAQ. The DNA for the CDR3 is TGTGCCAGCAGCCTCTGGACAGGTTCAGATACGCAGTATTTT. It yields the protein CASSLWTGSDTQYF.

V usage is TRBV7-8 and J usage is TRBJ1-4; no clear D gene. The V gene lost 8 bases and the J gene lost 7 bases, with 17 bases spanning the gap. The CDR3 contains 14 residues. The germline CDR1 and CDR2 sequences are SGHVS and FQNEAQ. As DNA, the CDR3 is TGTGCCAGCCACAACCCCTATCGCGGTGAAAAACTGTTTTTT. This sequence encodes CASHNPYRGEKLFF.

The chain uses TRBV6-5 and TRBJ1-2; D is undetermined. V lost 5 bases, J lost 3 bases, and 7 bases lay in between. The CDR3 has 12 amino acids. Per the germline V gene, CDR1 is MNHEY and CDR2 is SVGAGI. The CDR3 is CASSDLDYGYTF. The CDR3 DNA reads TGTGCCAGCAGTGACTTAGACTATGGCTACACCTTC.

The chain joins TRBV6-5 to TRBJ2-7; no reliable D call. V lost 5 bases to trimming and J lost 1 base, with 6 bases between them. CDR1 and CDR2 from the germline V gene are MNHEY and SVGAGI. The CDR3 consists of 12 residues. The CDR3 region has the DNA TGTGCCAGCAGTCTGTTTTCCTACGAGCAGTACTTC. It yields the protein CASSLFSYEQYF.

Written as DNA, the CDR3 is TGTGCCAGCAGCTTGCTAGCGGGGGGGTATAATGAGCAGTTCTTC. Amino acid sequence: CASSLLAGGYNEQFF. The chain uses TRBV11-2 and TRBJ2-1, with 12 bases matching TRBD2. After removal of 3 bases from V and 7 bases from J, the junction contained 4 bases not matched to a gene. CDR3 length: 15 amino acids. In germline, CDR1 is SGHAT, CDR2 FQNNGV.

There are a few counts of this clone. The rearrangement uses TRBV4-3 and TRBJ1-1; 9 bases agree with TRBD1. This CDR3 is 15 amino acids long. Germline CDR1 and CDR2: LGHNA and YSLEER. The junction had 9 bases not matched to a gene; V was cut back by 0 bases and J by 10 bases. The CDR3 DNA is TGCGCCAGCAGCCAAGATCAGGGACAGGGTAATGGAGCTTTCTTT. Protein product: CASSQDQGQGNGAFF.

The V and J genes are TRBV27 and TRBJ1-1; D might be TRBD1 (5 bases). V lost 6 bases and J lost 3, with 17 bases in between. Per the germline V gene, CDR1 is MNHEY and CDR2 is SMNVEV (reference sequence). The CDR3 length is 15 residues. The CDR3 loop is CASRSLGTGDTEAFF. The CDR3 DNA reads TGTGCCAGCAGATCCCTGGGGACGGGGGACACTGAAGCTTTCTTT.

This chain connects TRBV13 to TRBJ2-7; weak D call: TRBD1 (5 bases). V was trimmed by 5 bases and J by 7 bases, leaving 18 bases between them. The CDR3 has 14 amino acids. From germline, CDR1 is PRHDT and CDR2 FYEKMQ (reference sequence). DNA for the CDR3: TGTGCCAGCAGCGGGCCGGACACTCGGAATGAGCAGTACTTC. Translated: CASSGPDTRNEQYF.

J is TRBJ1-6 and V is TRBV19, with D unclear. CDR1 LNHDA and CDR2 SQIVND come from the germline V gene (reference sequence). V was clipped by 4 bases and J by 7 bases, with 14 bases between them. This CDR3 comprises 15 residues. CDR3 residues: CASSNSAVLNSPLHF. The DNA of the CDR3 is TGTGCCAGTAGTAATTCGGCGGTATTGAATTCACCCCTCCACTTT.

This CDR3 is CASSPLGGREKLFF. CDR3 sequence (DNA): TGCGCCAGCAGCCCCCTCGGGGGTCGCGAAAAACTGTTTTTT. V is TRBV4-1 and J is TRBJ1-4, with D perhaps matching TRBD1 (5 bases). The V end lost 4 bases, the J end lost 8 bases, and 14 bases lay between the germline ends. The germline V gene has CDR1 MGHRA and CDR2 YSYEKL. The CDR3 is made up of 14 amino acids.

Turning to this clone: Germline is not matched at one junction end, which may reflect a read error. The rearrangement joins TRBV7-9 to TRBJ2-1; a possible D gene is TRBD2 (6 bases). The CDR3 has 11 residues. Germline assignment: CDR1 SEHNR and CDR2 FQNEAQ (reference sequence). CDR3 in amino acids: CASSLESSVVF. The CDR3 nucleotides read TGTGCCAGCAGCTTAGAGTCTAGCGTGGTCTTC.

The rearrangement joins TRBV6-1 to TRBJ1-5, with D unclear. The V gene lost 5 bases and the J gene lost 0 bases, with 8 bases spanning the gap. This CDR3 is 14 amino acids long. The germline V gene has CDR1 MNHNS and CDR2 SASEGT. The CDR3 nucleotides are TGTGCCAGCAGTTCGGGATATAGCAATCAGCCCCAGCATTTT. It encodes CASSSGYSNQPQHF.

In DNA, the CDR3 is TGTGCCAGCAGCGCGGGTGGCTCTGGGGCCAACGTCCTGACTTTC. Protein sequence: CASSAGGSGANVLTF. The gene calls are TRBV7-8 and TRBJ2-6; perhaps TRBD2 as D (5 bases). V gave up 5 bases and J gave up 0 bases, with 8 bases separating them. The CDR3 extends over 15 amino acids. The germline V gene has CDR1 SGHVS and CDR2 FQNEAQ. The full variable domain, completed using reference TRBV7-8 and TRBJ2-6, is GAGVSQSPRYKVAKRGQDVALRCDPISGHVSLFWYQQALGQGPEFLTYFQNEAQLDKSGLPSDRFFAERPEGSVSTLKIQRTQQEDSAVYLCASSAGGSGANVLTFGAGSRLTVL.

This sequence joins TRBV29-1 and TRBJ2-7, with 11 bases matching TRBD1. There are 14 residues in the CDR3. Trimming removed 6 bases from V and 1 base from J; junction bases left unmatched: 5. Germline V gene sequence: CDR1 SQVTM, CDR2 ANQGSEA. CDR3: CSVAGTGGSYEQYF. Here the CDR3 DNA reads TGCAGCGTAGCCGGGACAGGGGGTTCCTACGAGCAGTACTTC.